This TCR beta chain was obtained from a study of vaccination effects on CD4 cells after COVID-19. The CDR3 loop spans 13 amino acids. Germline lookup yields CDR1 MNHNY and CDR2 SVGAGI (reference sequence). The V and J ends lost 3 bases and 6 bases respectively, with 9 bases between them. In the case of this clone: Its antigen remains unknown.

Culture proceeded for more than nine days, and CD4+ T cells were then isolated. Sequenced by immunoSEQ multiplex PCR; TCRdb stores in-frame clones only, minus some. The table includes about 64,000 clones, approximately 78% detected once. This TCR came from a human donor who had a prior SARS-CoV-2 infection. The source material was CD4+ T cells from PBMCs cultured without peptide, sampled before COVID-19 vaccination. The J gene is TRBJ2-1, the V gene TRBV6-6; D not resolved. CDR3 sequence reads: CASSYSMGNEQFF. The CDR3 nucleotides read TGTGCCAGCAGTTATAGCATGGGCAATGAGCAGTTCTTC.